These T cell receptor beta chains were read from a single sample in a study of blood T cell repertoires in COVID-19. The table came from immunoSEQ multiplex PCR; TCRdb's copy has only in-frame clones and leaves some out. The data show about 110,000 clones, over 80% seen once. Sequencing was carried out using peripheral blood. Receptor source: a woman between 65 and 79 years old with acute or convalescent COVID-19. CDR3s include the opening cysteine and the closing phenylalanine or tryptophan. D genes are given only for firm matches. Only some rows state a clone size, as once, few, many or a class for expanded clones.

CDR3nt: TGTGCCAGCAGTTGGGGACAGGGCGGAAATAATTCACCCCTCCACTTT
CDR3aa: CASSWGQGGNNSPLHF
d_gene: TRBD1
v_gene: TRBV6-5
abundance: once
j_gene: TRBJ1-6

CDR3nt: TGTGCCAGCAGCCAACAGACAGGGACTGGCTACACCTTC
CDR3aa: CASSQQTGTGYTF
d_gene: TRBD1
v_gene: TRBV7-3
abundance: once
j_gene: TRBJ1-2

CDR3nt: TGTGCCAGCAGCCAAGGAGGATCGGTCCTCGGCGAAGAGACCCAGTACTTC
CDR3aa: CASSQGGSVLGEETQYF
d_gene: NA
v_gene: TRBV4-2
abundance: NA
j_gene: TRBJ2-5

CDR3nt: TGTGCCAGCAGTGAACTCAGTTATAATTCACCCCTCCACTTT
CDR3aa: CASSELSYNSPLHF
d_gene: NA
v_gene: TRBV6-1
abundance: few
j_gene: TRBJ1-6

CDR3nt: TGTGCCAGCAGCTTAAAGAGCGGGGGGGCTGTAATTCGGACAGATACGCAGTATTTT
CDR3aa: CASSLKSGGAVIRTDTQYF
d_gene: TRBD2
v_gene: TRBV7-9
abundance: NA
j_gene: TRBJ2-3

CDR3nt: TGTGCCAGCAGCCCCAGGGGGCGGGATTCGGGCACTGAAGCTTTCTTT
CDR3aa: CASSPRGRDSGTEAFF
d_gene: TRBD1
v_gene: TRBV9
abundance: NA
j_gene: TRBJ1-1

CDR3nt: TGTGCCAGCAGCCAAGTACTCCAGGGTACTGAAGCTTTCTTT
CDR3aa: CASSQVLQGTEAFF
d_gene: NA
v_gene: TRBV3-1/TRBV3-2
abundance: NA
j_gene: TRBJ1-1

CDR3nt: TGCGCCAGCCGCAGGGGGCCGAGCTCCTACGAGCAGTACTTC
CDR3aa: CASRRGPSSYEQYF
d_gene: TRBD1
v_gene: TRBV5-1
abundance: once
j_gene: TRBJ2-7

CDR3nt: TGTGCCAGCAGTTTCGGTCTAGCGGGAGGTAACGCAGATACGCAGTATTTT
CDR3aa: CASSFGLAGGNADTQYF
d_gene: TRBD2
v_gene: TRBV27
abundance: NA
j_gene: TRBJ2-3

CDR3nt: TGTGCCAGCAGCGTAGAGCCCGCGATCGGCTATGGCTACACCTTC
CDR3aa: CASSVEPAIGYGYTF
d_gene: NA
v_gene: TRBV9
abundance: NA
j_gene: TRBJ1-2

CDR3nt: TGTGCCAGCACCCCCGAGGGGGCATTGAATCAGCCCCAGCATTTT
CDR3aa: CASTPEGALNQPQHF
d_gene: TRBD1
v_gene: TRBV28
abundance: few
j_gene: TRBJ1-5

CDR3nt: TGCGCCAGCAAAAACGGGGACAGGGAACGGGATACGCAGTATTTT
CDR3aa: CASKNGDRERDTQYF
d_gene: TRBD1
v_gene: TRBV5-1
abundance: NA
j_gene: TRBJ2-3

CDR3nt: TGTGCCAGCAGTGAATACCCAGGTTACAATGAGCAGTTCTTC
CDR3aa: CASSEYPGYNEQFF
d_gene: NA
v_gene: TRBV2
abundance: NA
j_gene: TRBJ2-1

CDR3nt: TGTGCCAGCAGCCAGCGACAGGGCCCGAACACTGAAGCTTTCTTT
CDR3aa: CASSQRQGPNTEAFF
d_gene: TRBD1
v_gene: TRBV7-2
abundance: NA
j_gene: TRBJ1-1

CDR3nt: TGTGCCAGCAGCCCAGCGGTCGGGGAGCTGTTTTTT
CDR3aa: CASSPAVGELFF
d_gene: NA
v_gene: TRBV3-1/TRBV3-2
abundance: NA
j_gene: TRBJ2-2

CDR3nt: TGTGCCAGCAGTTTGGTTTCGAGTACGCAGTATTTT
CDR3aa: CASSLVSSTQYF
d_gene: NA
v_gene: TRBV28
abundance: NA
j_gene: TRBJ2-3

CDR3nt: TGTGCCAGCAGTTGGTCAGGGCAAGAGACCCAGTACTTC
CDR3aa: CASSWSGQETQYF
d_gene: NA
v_gene: TRBV27
abundance: NA
j_gene: TRBJ2-5

CDR3nt: TGTGCCACCAGTGATTCGGGGACAGGGCGATTCACAGATACGCAGTATTTT
CDR3aa: CATSDSGTGRFTDTQYF
d_gene: TRBD1
v_gene: TRBV24-1
abundance: NA
j_gene: TRBJ2-3

CDR3nt: TGCAGCTCATACGGTAAATCGAACACTGAAGCTTTCTTT
CDR3aa: CSSYGKSNTEAFF
d_gene: NA
v_gene: TRBV29-1
abundance: few
j_gene: TRBJ1-1

CDR3nt: TGTGCCAGCAGCGGACAAAGCGGGAGACCGGGTCGGAACACCGGGGAGCTGTTTTTT
CDR3aa: CASSGQSGRPGRNTGELFF
d_gene: TRBD2
v_gene: TRBV9
abundance: NA
j_gene: TRBJ2-2

CDR3nt: TGTGCCAGCAGCTTAAACCCAGGACAGGGCTATGGCTACACCTTC
CDR3aa: CASSLNPGQGYGYTF
d_gene: TRBD1
v_gene: TRBV7-2
abundance: NA
j_gene: TRBJ1-2